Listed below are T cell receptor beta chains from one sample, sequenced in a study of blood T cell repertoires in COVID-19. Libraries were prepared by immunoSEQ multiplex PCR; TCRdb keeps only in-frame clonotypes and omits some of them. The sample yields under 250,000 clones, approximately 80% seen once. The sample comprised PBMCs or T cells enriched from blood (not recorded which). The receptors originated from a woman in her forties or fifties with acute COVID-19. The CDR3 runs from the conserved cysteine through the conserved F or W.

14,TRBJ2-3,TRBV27,CAASGGLSTDTQYF
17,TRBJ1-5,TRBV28,CASSVAGAGASNQPQHF
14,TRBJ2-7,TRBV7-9,CASSLPRTGYEQYF
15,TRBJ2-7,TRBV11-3,CASSSDRWEIAEQYF
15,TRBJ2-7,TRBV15,CATSRDLGGGDEQYF
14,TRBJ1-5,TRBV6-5,CANTGPPRNQPQHF
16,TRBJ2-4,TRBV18,CASSPLAGVAKNIQYF
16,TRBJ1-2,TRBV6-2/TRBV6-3,CASSYSIKERSYGYTF
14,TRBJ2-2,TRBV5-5,CASSAERDTGELFF
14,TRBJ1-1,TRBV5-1,CASLREGLNTEAFF
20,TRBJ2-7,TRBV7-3,CASSLKWDCTRASGSIMRYF
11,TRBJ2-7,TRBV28,CATSVAYEQYF
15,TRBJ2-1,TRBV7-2,CASSLTSGTYNEQFF
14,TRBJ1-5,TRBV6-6,CASSGGTANQPQHF
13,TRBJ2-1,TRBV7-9,CASSPTSADEQFF
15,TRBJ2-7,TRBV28,CASMIGQGNFNEQYF
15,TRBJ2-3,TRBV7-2,CASSLDWASTDTQYF
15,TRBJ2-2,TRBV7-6,CASSPGSEGTGELFF
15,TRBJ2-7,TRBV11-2,CASSLSGQGAYEQYF
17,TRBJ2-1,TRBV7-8,CASSFRTTSGAYNEQFF
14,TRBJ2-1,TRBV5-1,CASNGLAGPAEQFF
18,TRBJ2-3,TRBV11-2,CASSPRRGQGAESDTQYF